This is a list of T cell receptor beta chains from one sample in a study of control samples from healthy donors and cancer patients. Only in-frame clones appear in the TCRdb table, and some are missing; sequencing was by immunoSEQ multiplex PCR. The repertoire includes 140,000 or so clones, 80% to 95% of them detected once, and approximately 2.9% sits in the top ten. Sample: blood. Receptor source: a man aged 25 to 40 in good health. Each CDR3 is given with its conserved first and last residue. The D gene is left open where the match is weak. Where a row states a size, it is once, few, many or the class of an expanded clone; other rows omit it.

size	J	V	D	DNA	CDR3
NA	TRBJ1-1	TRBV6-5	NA	TGTGCCAGCAGGGGGGGAGTGGGGACTGAAGCTTTCTTT	CASRGGVGTEAFF
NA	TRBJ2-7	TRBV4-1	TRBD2	TGCGCCAGCAGCCAAGTACTAGCGGGGGGAGCCTACGAGCAGTACTTC	CASSQVLAGGAYEQYF
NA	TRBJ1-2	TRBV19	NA	TGTGCCAGTAACAGGGATTGGGGCTATGGCTACACCTTC	CASNRDWGYGYTF
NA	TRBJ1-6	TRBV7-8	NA	TGTGCCAGCAGCTTAGGCGTCAAGAATAATTCACCCCTCCACTTT	CASSLGVKNNSPLHF
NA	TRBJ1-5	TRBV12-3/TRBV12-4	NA	TGTGCCAGCAGCCCCGCCGAGAATCAGCCCCAGCATTTT	CASSPAENQPQHF
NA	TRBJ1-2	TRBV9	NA	TGTGCCAGCAGCGTAGTAGGGATTGGCTATGGCTACACCTTC	CASSVVGIGYGYTF
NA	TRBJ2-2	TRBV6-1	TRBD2	TGTGCCAGCAGTGGAGGACTAGCGGAGAACACCGGGGAGCTGTTTTTT	CASSGGLAENTGELFF
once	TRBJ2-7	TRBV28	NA	TGTGCCAGCAGTTTGTGGATGGCCTACGAGCAGTACTTC	CASSLWMAYEQYF
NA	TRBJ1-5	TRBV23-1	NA	TGCGCCAGCAGTCAATCGAATGAGCTGCCCCAGCATTTT	CASSQSNELPQHF
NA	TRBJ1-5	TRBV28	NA	TGTGCCAGCATTTTACGACAGACTAGCAATCAGCCCCAGCATTTT	CASILRQTSNQPQHF
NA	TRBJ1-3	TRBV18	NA	TGTGCCAGCTCACCCGGGCCTCTAGGCTCTGGAAACACCATATATTTT	CASSPGPLGSGNTIYF
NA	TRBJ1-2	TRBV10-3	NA	TGTGCCATCAGTGCAGGAAAATTTTATGGCTACACCTTC	CAISAGKFYGYTF
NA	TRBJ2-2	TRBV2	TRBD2	TGTGCCAGCAGCTTAGCGGGGGGCCACACCGGGGAGCTGTTTTTT	CASSLAGGHTGELFF
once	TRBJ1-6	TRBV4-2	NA	TGTGCCAGCAGCCAAGATAGGGAGAATTCACCCCTCCACTTT	CASSQDRENSPLHF